The 25 T cell receptor beta chains listed next were all sequenced from one sample in a study of CD8 T cells in ankylosing spondylitis. General study results and limits: The study identified a TCR beta motif of several highly homologous variants that appeared characteristic of ankylosing spondylitis blood.

A single record per CDR3 protein comes from TCRdb applying MiXCR to the 5' RACE reads. The sample has fewer than 550,000 distinct CDR3 sequences; roughly 5.2% are singletons. Antigen specificity for these receptors is unknown. Sequencing was done on a sample of blood, either unsorted or a sorted T cell fraction (not recorded which). The receptors were gathered from a male donor with ankylosing spondylitis.

This clonotype appeared many times. This chain links TRBV7-2 with TRBJ2-7; D remains unclear. The germline CDR1 and CDR2 sequences are SGHTA and FQGNSA. V was shortened by 6 bases and J by 2 bases, with 17 bases between the two germline ends. The CDR3 contains 15 residues. CDR3 sequence: CASRVGPAATYEQYF. As DNA, the CDR3 is TGTGCCAGCAGGGTTGGGCCCGCGGCGACCTACGAGCAGTACTTC.

This clonotype was observed many times. The chain combines TRBV12-3 or TRBV12-4 with TRBJ2-1; D is perhaps TRBD2 (5 bases). The CDR3 runs to 16 residues. The V end lost 1 base, the J end lost 7 bases, and 17 bases lay between the germline ends. CDR3: CASSLVGEGLSNEQFF. CDR3 nucleotides: TGTGCCAGCAGTTTAGTAGGAGAGGGCCTGAGTAATGAGCAGTTCTTC.

This clonotype occurred many times. The chain employs TRBV5-1 and TRBJ1-5; D may be TRBD1 (5 bases). The CDR3 contains 15 residues. Germline CDR1 reads SGHRS; CDR2 reads YFSETQ. Trimming removed 2 bases at V and 7 bases at J, with 16 bases between. The CDR3 protein is CASSFGGGRGQPQHF. The CDR3 bases are TGCGCCAGCAGCTTCGGTGGGGGACGAGGACAGCCCCAGCATTTT.

There are many counts of this clonotype. The chain couples TRBV12-3 or TRBV12-4 to TRBJ2-2; 9 bases agree with TRBD2. This CDR3 has 18 amino acids. Unmatched junction bases numbered 9, after V lost 4 bases and J lost 0 bases. This CDR3 is CASSSSSLAGTNTGELFF. The CDR3 DNA follows: TGTGCCAGCAGTTCTAGTAGCCTAGCGGGGACGAACACCGGGGAGCTGTTTTTT.

In its sample, this clonotype was seen many times. V usage is TRBV20-1 and J usage is TRBJ1-1; 9 bases align to TRBD1. V shed 5 bases and J 3 bases; nucleotides not matched to a gene: 13. CDR3 length equals 16 residues. Germline lookup yields CDR1 DFQATT and CDR2 SNEGSKA (reference sequence). The CDR3 loop is CSARPGTGRIYTEAFF. The CDR3 region has the DNA TGCAGTGCTCGACCCGGGACAGGGAGGATCTACACTGAAGCTTTCTTT.

This clonotype was seen many times. The chain has TRBV5-6 and TRBJ2-1; perhaps TRBD2 as D (5 bases). There are 16 residues in the CDR3. Trimming left V 4 bases short and J 3 bases short, with 17 bases between. Germline CDR1 is SGHDT and CDR2 is YYEEEE. The CDR3 sequence: CASSLDVLVSYNEQFF. Written as DNA, the CDR3 is TGTGCCAGCAGCCTGGACGTACTAGTGAGCTACAATGAGCAGTTCTTC.

This clonotype was observed many times. The chain combines TRBV20-1 with TRBJ2-5, with D possibly being TRBD1 (5 bases). There are 14 residues in the CDR3. Deletions cut 5 bases from V and 4 bases from J, with 17 bases between. Germline V gene lookup returns CDR1 DFQATT and CDR2 SNEGSKA (reference sequence). The CDR3 here is CSAHRPQGGETQYF. The DNA of the CDR3 is TGCAGTGCTCACCGCCCCCAGGGTGGAGAGACCCAGTACTTC.

This clonotype has ten or more counts. The CDR3 DNA follows: TGCAGTGCTAACTCACTAGCGGGATTAACAGATACGCAGTATTTT. Its protein product is CSANSLAGLTDTQYF. V usage is TRBV20-1 and J usage is TRBJ2-3; 10 nucleotides line up with TRBD2. There are 15 residues in the CDR3. Germline V lookup: CDR1 DFQATT, CDR2 SNEGSKA (reference sequence). With 4 bases clipped from V and 3 bases from J, the junction kept 7 bases outside the gene matches.

This clonotype was seen many times. The gene calls are TRBV7-2 and TRBJ1-6; 8 nucleotides align to TRBD1. The trim removed 3 bases at V and 8 bases at J, leaving 9 bases unmatched. The length of the CDR3 is 16 residues. Per the germline V gene, CDR1 is SGHTA and CDR2 is FQGNSA. This CDR3 reads CASSLTVNRGDSPLHF. The DNA of the CDR3 is TGTGCCAGCAGCTTGACGGTTAACAGGGGGGATTCACCCCTCCACTTT. The full variable domain, rest sourced from reference TRBV7-2 and TRBJ1-6, is GAGVSQSPSNKVTEKGKDVELRCDPISGHTALYWYRQSLGQGLEFLIYFQGNSAPDKSGLPSDRFSAERTGGSVSTLTIQRTQQEDSAVYLCASSLTVNRGDSPLHFGNGTRLTVT.

The sample holds many counts of this clonotype. The CDR3 DNA follows: TGCGCCAGCACGGGGTACGACGAGCAGTACTTC. Translation gives CASTGYDEQYF. The chain joins TRBV5-1 to TRBJ2-7; possibly TRBD2 for D (5 bases). The CDR3 has 11 amino acids. Trimming shortened V by 6 bases and J by 5 bases, and 9 bases separated the two germline ends. Germline V gene sequence: CDR1 SGHRS, CDR2 YFSETQ.

V usage is TRBV7-3 and J usage is TRBJ1-3; D perhaps matches TRBD1 (5 bases). The V end lost 5 bases, the J end lost 3 bases, and 11 bases lay between the germline ends. Germline values: CDR1 SGHTA, CDR2 FQGTGA. The CDR3 consists of 14 residues. The CDR3 sequence is CASSTTGGGNTIYF. In DNA, the CDR3 is TGTGCCAGCAGCACCACAGGAGGTGGAAACACCATATATTTT.

This clonotype showed up many times. This sequence joins TRBV5-1 and TRBJ2-5; 11 positions match TRBD2. The ends lost 3 bases at V and 5 bases at J; junction bases unmatched: 12. Germline V gives CDR1 SGHRS, CDR2 YFSETQ. The CDR3 is 17 amino acids. CDR3 nucleotide sequence: TGCGCCAGCAGCTCGATTAGCGGGAGGGCCGTTATGGAGACCCAGTACTTC. Encoded protein: CASSSISGRAVMETQYF.

This clonotype was seen a handful of times. The chain uses TRBV11-3 and TRBJ2-7, with 9 bases fitting TRBD1. Germline CDR1 SGHNT, CDR2 YENEEA. The CDR3 has 15 residues. With 3 bases clipped from V and 5 bases from J, the junction kept 8 bases outside the gene matches. The CDR3 region has the DNA TGTGCCAGCAGCTTTGGACAGGGGATAGTGGACGAGCAGTACTTC. Translated, it gives CASSFGQGIVDEQYF.

This clonotype came up many times. V and J are TRBV5-1 and TRBJ2-1; 7 nucleotides line up with TRBD1. Trimming cost V 4 bases and J 3 bases; bases outside gene matches: 4. Germline-derived CDR1 and CDR2 are SGHRS and YFSETQ. The CDR3 extends over 14 amino acids. The CDR3, as DNA: TGCGCCAGCAGCGAGGGGGCCGTCTACAATGAGCAGTTCTTC. This gives the protein CASSEGAVYNEQFF.

This clonotype was detected a few times. The chain links TRBV5-6 to TRBJ2-2, with 9 nucleotides matching TRBD1. CDR1 SGHDT and CDR2 YYEEEE come from the germline V gene. There are 16 residues in the CDR3. V was pared by 4 bases and J by 0 bases, with 4 bases of the junction left unmatched. The CDR3 DNA reads as TGTGCCAGCAGCGGGGGACAGGGCGCGAACACCGGGGAGCTGTTTTTT. Translating it yields CASSGGQGANTGELFF.

There are many counts of this clonotype. The rearrangement uses TRBV28 and TRBJ2-7; D may be TRBD2 (5 bases). There are 15 residues in the CDR3. Germline CDR1 and CDR2: MDHEN and SYDVKM. V shed 1 base and J shed 3 bases, with 13 bases lying between them. CDR3 in amino acids: CASSLSAGRLYEQYF. The DNA for the CDR3 is TGTGCCAGCAGTTTATCTGCGGGCAGGCTCTACGAGCAGTACTTC.

There are many counts of this clonotype. The chain combines TRBV7-2 with TRBJ2-1, with D perhaps matching TRBD2 (5 bases). The CDR3 consists of 15 residues. Germline V gives CDR1 SGHTA, CDR2 FQGNSA. Trimming shortened V by 1 base and J by 5 bases, and 12 bases separated the two germline ends. CDR3 protein: CASSLVPLANNEQFF. Written as DNA, the CDR3 is TGTGCCAGCAGCTTAGTCCCCCTAGCCAACAATGAGCAGTTCTTC.

This clonotype was recorded many times. A read error may account for a junction end that differs from germline. The chain recombines TRBV7-9 with TRBJ1-2; D may be TRBD1 (5 bases). CDR1 is SEHNR, CDR2 FQNEAQ, per germline (reference sequence). The CDR3 length is 12 residues. CDR3 DNA sequence: TGTGCCAGCAGCTTAGACGGGGCCATCCTTGTCTTC. This gives the protein CASSLDGAILVF.

In its sample, this clonotype was seen many times. J is TRBJ1-1 and V is TRBV7-2, with 10 bases fitting TRBD1. From germline, CDR1 is SGHTA and CDR2 FQGNSA. The V gene end was trimmed by 5 bases and the J gene end by 1 base; junction bases not matched to a gene: 10. This CDR3 has 17 residues. The CDR3 DNA is TGTGCCAGCAGCCCGCCGAGGGGGGACAGGGGGAACACTGAAGCTTTCTTT. Translated: CASSPPRGDRGNTEAFF. The full variable domain, its missing parts supplied by reference TRBV7-2 and TRBJ1-1, is GAGVSQSPSNKVTEKGKDVELRCDPISGHTALYWYRQSLGQGLEFLIYFQGNSAPDKSGLPSDRFSAERTGGSVSTLTIQRTQQEDSAVYLCASSPPRGDRGNTEAFFGQGTRLTVV.

The genes are TRBV18 and TRBJ2-1; D is perhaps TRBD1 (6 bases). The CDR3 extends over 13 amino acids. V lost 5 bases and J 9 bases, leaving 14 bases between the germline ends. The V gene's germline CDR1 is KGHSH and CDR2 LQKENI. CDR3 protein: CASSYPGASEQFF. In DNA, the CDR3 is TGTGCCAGCTCATACCCAGGGGCTAGTGAGCAGTTCTTC.

This clonotype has a count of ten or more. The chain uses TRBV7-9 and TRBJ1-1, with TRBD1 identical over 9 bases. This CDR3 region has 15 residues. The V and J ends lost 5 bases and 0 bases, in that order; junction bases with no gene match: 4. CDR1 is SEHNR, CDR2 FQNEAQ, per germline (reference sequence). This chain's CDR3 is CASSLGQGMNTEAFF. For the CDR3, the DNA is TGTGCCAGCAGCCTCGGACAGGGGATGAACACTGAAGCTTTCTTT. The full variable domain, rest sourced from reference TRBV7-9 and TRBJ1-1, is DTGVSQNPRHKITKRGQNVTFRCDPISEHNRLYWYRQTLGQGPEFLTYFQNEAQLEKSRLLSDRFSAERPKGSFSTLEIQRTEQGDSAMYLCASSLGQGMNTEAFFGQGTRLTVV.

The table lists this clonotype with many counts. The chain recombines TRBV5-4 with TRBJ2-3, with D unclear. Germline values: CDR1 SGHNT, CDR2 YYREEE (reference sequence). V was cut by 2 bases and J by 1 base, with 11 bases left in between. This CDR3 has 15 residues. This chain's CDR3 is CASSLTAVGTDTQYF. The CDR3 DNA reads as TGTGCCAGCAGCTTAACCGCGGTTGGCACAGATACGCAGTATTTT.

The gene calls are TRBV5-1 and TRBJ2-7, with a weak D call TRBD1 (6 bases). With 1 base removed from V and 5 bases from J, the gap between germline ends came to 16 bases. The CDR3 sequence is 15 residues long. Germline CDR1 SGHRS, CDR2 YFSETQ. CDR3 sequence: CASSLTTGGRNEQYF. CDR3 nucleotide sequence: TGCGCCAGCAGCTTGACGACAGGAGGTCGGAACGAGCAGTACTTC.

This clonotype was counted at least ten times. The gene calls are TRBV7-9 and TRBJ2-3, with D hard to call. The CDR3 consists of 12 residues. The germline CDR1 and CDR2 sequences are SEHNR and FQNEAQ (reference sequence). V lost 6 bases, J lost 0 bases, and 4 bases lay in between. CDR3 amino acids: CASSYSTDTQYF. The CDR3 DNA is TGTGCCAGCAGTTATAGCACAGATACGCAGTATTTT.

In regard to this clonotype: A junction end diverges from the germline sequence, so it may reflect a read error. This sequence joins TRBV7-8 and TRBJ2-7; D gene ambiguous. The CDR3 sequence is 13 residues long. Per the germline V gene, CDR1 is SGHVS and CDR2 is FQNEAQ. The CDR3 nucleotides read TGTGCCAGCAGCCATAGTGGCACCTACAAGCAGTACTTC. Its translation is CASSHSGTYKQYF.